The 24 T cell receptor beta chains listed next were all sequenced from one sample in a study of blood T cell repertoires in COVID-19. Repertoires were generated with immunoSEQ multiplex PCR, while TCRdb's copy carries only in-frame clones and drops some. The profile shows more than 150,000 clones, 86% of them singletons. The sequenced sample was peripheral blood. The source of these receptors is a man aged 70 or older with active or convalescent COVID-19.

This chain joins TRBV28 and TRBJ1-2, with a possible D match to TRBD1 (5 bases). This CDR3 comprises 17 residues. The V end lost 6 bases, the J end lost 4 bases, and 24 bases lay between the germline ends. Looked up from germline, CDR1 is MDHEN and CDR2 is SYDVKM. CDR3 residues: CASSANGAGRHLYGYTF. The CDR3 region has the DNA TGTGCCAGCAGCGCCAACGGCGCAGGGCGGCACCTCTATGGCTACACCTTC.

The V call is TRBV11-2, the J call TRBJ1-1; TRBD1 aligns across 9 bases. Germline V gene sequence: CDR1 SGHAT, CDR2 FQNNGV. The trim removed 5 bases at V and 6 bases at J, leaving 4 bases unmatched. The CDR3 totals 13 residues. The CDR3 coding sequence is TGTGCCAGCAGCCCGGACAGGGGAGCTGAAGCTTTCTTT. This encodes CASSPDRGAEAFF.

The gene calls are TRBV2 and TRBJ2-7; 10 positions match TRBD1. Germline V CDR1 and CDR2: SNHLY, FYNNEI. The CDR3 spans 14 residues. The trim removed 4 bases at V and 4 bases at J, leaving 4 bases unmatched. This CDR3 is CASSGQGAGYEQYF. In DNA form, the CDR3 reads TGTGCCAGCAGTGGACAGGGGGCCGGGTACGAGCAGTACTTC. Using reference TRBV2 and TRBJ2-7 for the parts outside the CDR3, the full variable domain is EPEVTQTPSHQVTQMGQEVILRCVPISNHLYFYWYRQILGQKVEFLVSFYNNEISEKSEIFDDQFSVERPDGSNFTLKIRSTKLEDSAMYFCASSGQGAGYEQYFGPGTRLTVT.

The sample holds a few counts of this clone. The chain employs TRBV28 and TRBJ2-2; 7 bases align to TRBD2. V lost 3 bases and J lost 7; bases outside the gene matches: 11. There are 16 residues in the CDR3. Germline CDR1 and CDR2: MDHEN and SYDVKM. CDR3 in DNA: TGTGCCAGCAGTTTCTCCGGACCGCGCGGGAGCGGGGAGCTGTTTTTT. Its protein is CASSFSGPRGSGELFF.

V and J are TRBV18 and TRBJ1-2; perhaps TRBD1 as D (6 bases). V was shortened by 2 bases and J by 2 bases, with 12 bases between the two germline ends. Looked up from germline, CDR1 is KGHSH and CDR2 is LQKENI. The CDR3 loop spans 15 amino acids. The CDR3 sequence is CASSPYSTGNYGYTF. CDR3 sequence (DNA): TGTGCCAGCTCACCATACTCTACAGGGAACTATGGCTACACCTTC.

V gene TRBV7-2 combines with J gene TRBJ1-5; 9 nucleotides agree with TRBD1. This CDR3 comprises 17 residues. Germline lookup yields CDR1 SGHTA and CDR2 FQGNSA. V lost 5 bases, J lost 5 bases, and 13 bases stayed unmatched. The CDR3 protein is CASSTGTGSSSYQPQHF. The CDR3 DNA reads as TGTGCCAGCAGCACCGGGACAGGGTCATCTAGTTATCAGCCCCAGCATTTT.

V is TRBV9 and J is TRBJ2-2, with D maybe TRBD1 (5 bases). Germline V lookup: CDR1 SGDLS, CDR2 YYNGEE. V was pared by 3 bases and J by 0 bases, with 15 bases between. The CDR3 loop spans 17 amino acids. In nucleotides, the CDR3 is TGTGCCAGCAGCGACCTCCACAGGACACCGAACACCGGGGAGCTGTTTTTT. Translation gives CASSDLHRTPNTGELFF.

The CDR3 sequence is CASTPRTGESEAFF. The CDR3 bases are TGCGCCAGCACACCCCGGACAGGGGAATCTGAAGCTTTCTTT. The chain is built from TRBV5-1 and TRBJ1-1; 9 bases map to TRBD1. Germline V gene lookup returns CDR1 SGHRS and CDR2 YFSETQ. CDR3 size: 14 residues. V lost 6 bases and J lost 6; bases outside the gene matches: 9.

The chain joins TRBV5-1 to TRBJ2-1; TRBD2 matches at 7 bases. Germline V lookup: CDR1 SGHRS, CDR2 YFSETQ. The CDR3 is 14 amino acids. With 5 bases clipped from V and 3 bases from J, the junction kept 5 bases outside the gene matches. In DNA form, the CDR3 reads TGCGCCAGCAGTCGGGAGGCGGACTACAATGAGCAGTTCTTC. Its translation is CASSREADYNEQFF.

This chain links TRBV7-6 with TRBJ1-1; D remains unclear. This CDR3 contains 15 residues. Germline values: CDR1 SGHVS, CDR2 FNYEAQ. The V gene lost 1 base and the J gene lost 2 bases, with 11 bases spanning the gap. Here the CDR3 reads CASSLVERINTEAFF. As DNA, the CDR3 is TGTGCCAGCAGCTTAGTGGAGAGGATTAACACTGAAGCTTTCTTT.

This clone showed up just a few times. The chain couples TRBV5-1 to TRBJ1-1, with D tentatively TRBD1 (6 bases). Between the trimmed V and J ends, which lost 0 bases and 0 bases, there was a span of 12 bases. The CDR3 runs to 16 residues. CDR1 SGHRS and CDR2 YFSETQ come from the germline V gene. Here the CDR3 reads CASSLGGGAMNTEAFF. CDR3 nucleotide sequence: TGCGCCAGCAGCTTGGGCGGGGGGGCCATGAACACTGAAGCTTTCTTT.

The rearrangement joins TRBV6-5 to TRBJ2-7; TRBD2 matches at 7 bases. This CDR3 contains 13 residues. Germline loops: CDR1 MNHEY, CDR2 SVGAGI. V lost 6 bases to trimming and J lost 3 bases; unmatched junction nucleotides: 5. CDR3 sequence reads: CASRDSGGYEQYF. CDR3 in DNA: TGTGCCAGCAGGGATTCGGGGGGCTACGAGCAGTACTTC.

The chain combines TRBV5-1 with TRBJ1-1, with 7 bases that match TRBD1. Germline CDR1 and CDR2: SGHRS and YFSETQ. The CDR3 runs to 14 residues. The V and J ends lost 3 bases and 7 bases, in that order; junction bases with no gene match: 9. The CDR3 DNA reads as TGCGCCAGCAGCTCGGATGTCCAGGGGGGTGAAGCTTTCTTT. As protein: CASSSDVQGGEAFF.

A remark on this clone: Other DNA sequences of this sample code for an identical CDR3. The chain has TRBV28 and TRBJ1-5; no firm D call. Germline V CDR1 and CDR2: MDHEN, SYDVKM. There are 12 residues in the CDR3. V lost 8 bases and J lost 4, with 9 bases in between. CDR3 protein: CASGSGNQPQHF. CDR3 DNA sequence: TGTGCCAGCGGGAGCGGGAATCAGCCCCAGCATTTT.

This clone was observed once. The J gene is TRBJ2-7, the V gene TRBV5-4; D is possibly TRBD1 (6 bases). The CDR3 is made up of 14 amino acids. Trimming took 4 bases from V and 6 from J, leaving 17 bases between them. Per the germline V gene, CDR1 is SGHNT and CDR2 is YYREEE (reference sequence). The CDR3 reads CASSTYTGTGEQYF. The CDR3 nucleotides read TGTGCCAGCAGCACCTACACAGGGACCGGCGAGCAGTACTTC.

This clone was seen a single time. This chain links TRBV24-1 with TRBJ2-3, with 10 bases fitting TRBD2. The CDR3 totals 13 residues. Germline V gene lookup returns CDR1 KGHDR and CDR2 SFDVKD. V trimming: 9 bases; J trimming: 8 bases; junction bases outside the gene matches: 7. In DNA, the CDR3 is TGTGCCACCCGAAGCGGGGGGGCCGGTACGCAGTATTTT. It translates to CATRSGGAGTQYF.

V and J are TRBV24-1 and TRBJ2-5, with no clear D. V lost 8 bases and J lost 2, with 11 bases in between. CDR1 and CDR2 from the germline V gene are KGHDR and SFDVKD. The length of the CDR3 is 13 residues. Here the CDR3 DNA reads TGTGCCACCAAACCCCCCGGGCAAGAGACCCAGTACTTC. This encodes CATKPPGQETQYF.

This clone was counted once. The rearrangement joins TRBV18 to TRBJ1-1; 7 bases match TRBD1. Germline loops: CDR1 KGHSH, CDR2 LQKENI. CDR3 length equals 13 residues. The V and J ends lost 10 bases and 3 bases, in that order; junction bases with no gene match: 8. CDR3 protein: CATMEQGDTEAFF. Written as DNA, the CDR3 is TGTGCCACTATGGAGCAGGGGGACACTGAAGCTTTCTTT.

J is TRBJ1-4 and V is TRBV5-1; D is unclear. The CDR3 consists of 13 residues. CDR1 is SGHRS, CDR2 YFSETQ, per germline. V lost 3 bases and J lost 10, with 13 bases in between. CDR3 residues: CASSSGNGRKLFF. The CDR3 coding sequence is TGCGCCAGCAGCTCGGGGAACGGAAGAAAACTGTTTTTT.

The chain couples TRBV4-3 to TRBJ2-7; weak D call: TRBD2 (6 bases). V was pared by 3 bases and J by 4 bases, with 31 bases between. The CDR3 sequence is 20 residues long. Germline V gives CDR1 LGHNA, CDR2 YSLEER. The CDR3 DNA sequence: TGCGCCAGCAGCCAGAAGGCTCGCGTAGGGTATGGGCTAGCGTCATACGAGCAGTACTTC. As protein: CASSQKARVGYGLASYEQYF.

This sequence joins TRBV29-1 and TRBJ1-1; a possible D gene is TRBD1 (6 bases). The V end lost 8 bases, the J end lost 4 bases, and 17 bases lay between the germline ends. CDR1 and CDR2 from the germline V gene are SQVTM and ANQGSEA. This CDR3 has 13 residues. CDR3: CSTTPGAGTEAFF. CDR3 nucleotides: TGCAGCACGACCCCAGGGGCGGGCACTGAAGCTTTCTTT.

The CDR3 bases are TGTGCCAGCAGCCTAGGGACAGTCGAGACCCAGTACTTC. Its protein is CASSLGTVETQYF. This chain links TRBV3-1 (or the pseudogene TRBV3-2) with TRBJ2-5; 7 bases map to TRBD1. CDR3 size: 13 residues. The V segment lost 4 bases and the J segment 5 bases; nucleotides outside the gene matches: 4. Germline V lookup: CDR1 LGHDT, CDR2 YNNKEL (reference sequence).

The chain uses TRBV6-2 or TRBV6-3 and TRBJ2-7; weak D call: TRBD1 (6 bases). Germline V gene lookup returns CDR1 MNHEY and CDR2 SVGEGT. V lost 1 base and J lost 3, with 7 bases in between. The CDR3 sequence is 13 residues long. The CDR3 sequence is CASSYWDNYEQYF. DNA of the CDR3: TGTGCCAGCAGTTACTGGGACAACTACGAGCAGTACTTC.

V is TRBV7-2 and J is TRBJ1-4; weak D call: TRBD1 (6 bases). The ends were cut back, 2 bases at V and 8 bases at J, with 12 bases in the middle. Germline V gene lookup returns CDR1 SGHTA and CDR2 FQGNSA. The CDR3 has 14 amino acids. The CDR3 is CASSLRGTREKLFF. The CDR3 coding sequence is TGTGCCAGCAGCTTACGAGGGACACGCGAAAAACTGTTTTTT.